The T cell receptor beta chain described here comes from a study of cytomegalovirus exposure and HLA in healthy donors. Overall study results and limits: The study flagged around 160 TCR beta chains as cytomegalovirus-associated. Within the data, a cluster of highly shared sequence variants was likely a sequencing artifact. One later analysis reportedly identified an Asian-associated ancestry cluster that showed fewer N-insertions than the roughly 620-donor mean.

Remarks on this clone: Its antigen is not known.

The CDR3 contains 15 residues. Germline V lookup: CDR1 MNHNS, CDR2 SASEGT. V trimming: 6 bases; J trimming: 8 bases; junction bases outside the gene matches: 13. The PCR used 60 Vbeta and 13 Jbeta primers. Authors' analysis steps: Counted up in a later analysis, unique TCR beta chains came to some 75 million, with around 9.9 million shared. The method was immunoSEQ multiplex PCR; TCRdb's version includes in-frame clones alone and lacks a portion of them. The V and J calls and clone size are taken from that table; D and trimming were inferred from the DNA. The profile shows approximately 180,000 clones, 75% to 85% of them singletons.

The specimen was PBMCs. The TCR comes from a woman in her thirties in good health and CMV-seropositive. This chain joins TRBV6-1 and TRBJ2-5, with 9 bases identical to TRBD2. This CDR3 reads CASREDGTSSSTQYF. Here the CDR3 DNA reads TGTGCCAGCAGGGAGGACGGGACTAGCAGCAGCACCCAGTACTTC.